This T cell receptor (beta chain) appears in the sequencing data of a study of T-cell memory formation after mild COVID-19 (dated by TCRdb to about 2021). About the study as a whole: Most TCR sequence clusters were specific to one of the two donors. The cohort comprised two young, previously healthy adult volunteers, one female and one male. In two donors, T-cell clones that expanded and contracted after mild COVID-19 were followed by sequencing TCRalpha and TCRbeta repertoires longitudinally.

From the cysteine through the phenylalanine, the CDR3 covers 16 amino acids. The CDR3 DNA has 48 bases and is translated from base 1. The V end gives up 2 bases and the J end 8 bases, leaving 12 bases in the junction not matched to a gene. Per the germline V gene, SGHRS is the CDR1 and YFSETQ is the CDR2. This clonotype was detected a few times. Its cognate antigen has yet to be identified. Base-call qualities are not available, and no considerably larger clone is one nucleotide away. TCRdb names Illumina NovaSeq 6000 as the instrument used. TCRalpha and TCRbeta cDNA libraries were built by 5'RACE with constant-segment primers, adding sample barcodes and unique molecular identifiers. Trizol reagent was used to extract RNA from every sample. Amplification of the libraries took two PCR steps, and the second step added a second sample barcode plus Illumina TruSeq adapters. Sequencing of libraries was performed on an Illumina NovaSeq with 2 x 150 bp paired-end reads. The source study handled its data this way. Demultiplexing of reads and collapsing into UMI-guided consensus sequences were performed with migec v1.2.7. Using mixcr v2.1.11, the UMI consensuses were aligned to TRA and TRB V and J templates and assembled into clonotypes. Clonotypes were classified as expanded or contracted when called significant by both edgeR and NoisET, with noise models trained on biological replicates. edgeR calls used a false discovery rate-adjusted p below 0.01 and a log2 fold-change threshold of 1. As an exploratory analysis of dynamics, PCA with hierarchical clustering was applied to max-normalized trajectories of the 1000 most abundant clonotypes. The CD4 or CD8 phenotype of responding clones was assigned using the separately sequenced CD4+ and CD8+ repertoires. TCRdb trimmed public reads at Q25 via fastp, called clones via MiXCR and kept in-frame beta chains. Entries are consolidated by CDR3 protein sequence, retaining the most common genes and DNA. In this record, the V and J calls reflect TCRdb's handling and not the investigators' own analysis. The sample table holds fewer than 500,000 distinct CDR3 sequences, of which around 25% were seen once. The top ten constitute around 13% of the sample.

Ficoll-Paque density gradient centrifugation was used to isolate PBMCs. General study outcomes and caveats: SARS-CoV-2 specificity of the second-wave clones peaking on day 37 was not confirmed. Contracting CD4+ clones appeared mostly in the CM and EM memory subsets, whereas CD8+ clones were enriched in EMRA. From day 15 to 85, contracting clones showed balanced CD4/CD8 phenotypes, whereas a second wave of clones that expanded from day 15 to 37 leaned towards CD4+. Some responding clones were detected in pre-infection memory, which suggested that pre-existing cross-reactive memory T cells had joined the SARS-CoV-2 response. Only two mild cases were covered in the study, and larger cohorts including severe cases with pre-infection samples were considered necessary.

The rearranged chain carries TRBV5-1 and TRBJ2-1; TRBD1 fits 8 bases in the junction. This clonotype was sampled from an adult woman who had mild COVID-19 (a few samples of this study predate the infection). The sample titles of this study are shuffled in the database, so cell type and time point are left out; the donor was told from shared clones. Sequenced sample: PBMCs or a T cell subset sorted from them (not recorded which). The nucleotide sequence reads as follows: TGCGCCAGCAGCTTAGTTGGAGGAACAGGGGGGTATGAGCAGTTCTTC. Translated, it gives CASSLVGGTGGYEQFF.